The sequence of this T cell receptor (beta chain) was determined in a study of early T cells in non-severe SARS-CoV-2 infection. This clonotype is classed as medium-sized. This CDR3 contains 15 residues. V lost 5 bases, J lost 2 bases, and 14 bases lay in between. Germline V gene sequence: CDR1 SGHTA, CDR2 FQGNSA. Unique molecular identifier tags were affixed to discrete cDNA molecules. TCRdb analysed the 5' RACE reads with MiXCR anew, one entry per CDR3 protein. The sample includes about 28,000 distinct CDR3 sequences, 4% to 5.5% seen only once; the top ten take about 2.7%. V is TRBV7-2 and J is TRBJ2-3; perhaps TRBD2 as D (6 bases). The receptor was isolated from an adult who was a healthcare worker with PCR-confirmed SARS-CoV-2 infection or an uninfected control (not recorded which). Material for sequencing was whole blood. This CDR3 is CASSRRDSNTDTQYF. In DNA, the CDR3 is TGTGCCAGCAGCCGCCGGGACTCAAACACAGATACGCAGTATTTT.